Below, one TCR beta chain is given with its context. This CDR3 is 11 amino acids long. Germline loops: CDR1 SGHNT, CDR2 YYREEE (reference sequence). Trimming left V 1 base short and J 8 bases short, with 5 bases between. The sample originates from a study of cytomegalovirus exposure and HLA in healthy donors. The primer mix had 60 Vbeta and 13 Jbeta primers. Here immunoSEQ multiplex PCR was the method, and the copy in TCRdb shows in-frame clones only, minus some. The sample records about 150,000 clones, around 80% being singletons. This sequence was found in a woman between 45 and 65 years old in good health and CMV-seropositive. The sample was PBMCs. The chain has TRBV5-4 and TRBJ2-3, with D unresolved. DNA for the CDR3: TGTGCCAGCAGCTTGACGGGTACGCAGTATTTT. It yields the protein CASSLTGTQYF.